This T cell receptor (beta chain) was obtained from a study of identical twins. Template switching added a universal primer site, and cDNA bore unique molecular identifiers. TCRdb redid the calling of the 5' RACE reads with MiXCR, one entry per CDR3 protein. The sample records 500,000 or so distinct CDR3 sequences, 14% being singletons. Deletions cut 0 bases from V and 5 bases from J, with 16 bases between. This CDR3 comprises 15 residues. Germline V lookup: CDR1 SQVTM, CDR2 ANQGSEA. The same data also went into a second study, on yellow fever vaccine responses in identical twins.

Sample: CD4+ T cells sorted from blood. V gene TRBV29-1 combines with J gene TRBJ2-5; tentative D call: TRBD2 (6 bases). The TCR originated in a woman aged 18-29 years in good health. This chain's CDR3 is CSVEDRRGILETQYF. The CDR3 DNA sequence: TGCAGCGTTGAAGATCGGCGGGGCATACTGGAGACCCAGTACTTC.